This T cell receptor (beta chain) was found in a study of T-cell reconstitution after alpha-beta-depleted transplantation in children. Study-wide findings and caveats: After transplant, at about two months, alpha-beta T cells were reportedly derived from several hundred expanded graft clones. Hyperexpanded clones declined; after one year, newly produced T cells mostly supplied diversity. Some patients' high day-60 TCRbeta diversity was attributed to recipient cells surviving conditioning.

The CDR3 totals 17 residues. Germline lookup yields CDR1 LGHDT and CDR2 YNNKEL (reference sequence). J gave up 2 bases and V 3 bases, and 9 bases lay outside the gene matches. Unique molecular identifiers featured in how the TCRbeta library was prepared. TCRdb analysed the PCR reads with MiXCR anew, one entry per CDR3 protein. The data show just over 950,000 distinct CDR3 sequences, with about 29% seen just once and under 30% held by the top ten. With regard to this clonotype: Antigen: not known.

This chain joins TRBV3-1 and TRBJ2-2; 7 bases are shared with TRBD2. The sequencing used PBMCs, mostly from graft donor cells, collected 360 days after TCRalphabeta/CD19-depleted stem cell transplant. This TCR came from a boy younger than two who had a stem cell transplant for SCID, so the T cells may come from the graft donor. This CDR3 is CASSHKPSGPNTGELFF. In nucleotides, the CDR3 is TGTGCCAGCAGCCATAAACCTAGCGGACCTAACACCGGGGAGCTGTTTTTT.